Listed below are T cell receptor beta chains from one sample, sequenced in a study of CD8 T cells in Susac syndrome. TCRdb ran MiXCR on the immunoSEQ multiplex PCR reads and lists one entry per CDR3 protein. The repertoire holds roughly 180,000 distinct CDR3 sequences, with about 95% as singletons. The sequenced sample consisted of CD4+ T cells from PBMCs. The receptors were gathered from a human donor in good health. Both conserved end residues are part of each CDR3. D genes are given only for firm matches. Part of the rows lack a size; the others show once, few, many or a class for expanded clones.

>-|TRBV30|TRBJ1-2|-
CAWSADSNYGYTF
TGTGCCTGGAGTGCTGACAGTAACTATGGCTACACCTTC
>TRBD2|TRBV20-1|TRBJ2-7|-
CSAPYSGIVEQYF
TGCAGTGCGCCCTATAGCGGGATCGTCGAGCAGTACTTC
>-|TRBV30|TRBJ2-3|-
CAFSRDTQYF
TGTGCCTTCTCCAGGGATACGCAGTATTTT
>-|TRBV19|TRBJ2-6|-
CASGVSGANVLTF
TGTGCCAGCGGGGTTTCTGGGGCCAACGTCCTGACTTTC
>-|TRBV20-1|TRBJ2-7|once
CSADLGGQRDEQYF
TGCAGTGCCGACCTGGGGGGCCAGCGGGATGAGCAGTACTTC
>TRBD1|TRBV7-2|TRBJ2-1|-
CASSSDRDSHNEQFF
TGTGCCAGCAGCTCAGACCGGGACAGCCACAATGAGCAGTTCTTC
>TRBD2|TRBV7-2|TRBJ2-7|-
CASSVLAGGLEQYF
TGTGCCAGCAGCGTACTAGCGGGAGGCCTCGAGCAGTACTTC
>TRBD2|TRBV29-1|TRBJ2-2|-
CSVGSGSGELFF
TGCAGCGTGGGTAGCGGGAGCGGGGAGCTGTTTTTT
>-|TRBV29-1|TRBJ2-1|-
CSFGWGLGEQFF
TGCAGCTTTGGTTGGGGCTTAGGTGAGCAGTTCTTC
>-|TRBV24-1|TRBJ2-3|-
CATPPITSDTQYF
TGTGCCACCCCGCCGATTACATCAGATACGCAGTATTTT
>TRBD2|TRBV28|TRBJ2-1|-
CASSFETSINEQFF
TGTGCCAGCAGTTTTGAGACTAGCATCAATGAGCAGTTCTTC
>-|TRBV20-1|TRBJ1-5|-
CSAGGLGSNQPQHF
TGCAGTGCTGGGGGACTGGGAAGCAATCAGCCCCAGCATTTT
>-|TRBV3-1|TRBJ1-1|-
CASSPTGETEAFF
TGTGCCAGCAGCCCCACCGGGGAGACTGAAGCTTTCTTT
>-|TRBV6-6|TRBJ2-2|-
CASETPNTGELFF
TGTGCCAGCGAGACTCCGAACACCGGGGAGCTGTTTTTT
>TRBD2|TRBV7-8|TRBJ2-7|-
CASSLGGAGLEQYF
TGTGCCAGCAGCTTAGGGGGAGCGGGATTGGAGCAGTACTTC
>-|TRBV3-1|TRBJ2-7|-
CASSQVVHEQYF
TGTGCCAGCAGCCAAGTAGTCCACGAGCAGTACTTC
>-|TRBV30|TRBJ1-5|-
CAWGDTNQPQHF
TGTGCCTGGGGTGACACCAATCAGCCCCAGCATTTT
>-|TRBV7-3|TRBJ2-3|-
CASSLIPGQGIRDTQYF
TGTGCCAGCAGCTTAATACCCGGGCAGGGTATTCGAGATACGCAGTATTTT
>-|TRBV30|TRBJ2-1|-
CAWSVLRAEQFF
TGTGCCTGGAGTGTACTGAGGGCGGAGCAGTTCTTC
>-|TRBV27|TRBJ2-1|-
CASSLSRSRRIYNEQFF
TGTGCCAGCAGTTTATCGAGATCTCGGCGCATCTACAATGAGCAGTTCTTC
>-|TRBV18|TRBJ1-1|-
CASSPLQNTEAFF
TGTGCCAGCTCACCACTCCAGAACACTGAAGCTTTCTTT
>TRBD1|TRBV29-1|TRBJ2-7|-
CSVALRQGVEQYF
TGCAGCGTTGCCCTCCGACAGGGGGTCGAGCAGTACTTC
>TRBD2|TRBV20-1|TRBJ2-7|-
CSARGTSGIDEQYF
TGCAGTGCTAGGGGGACTAGCGGGATTGACGAGCAGTACTTC
>-|TRBV27|TRBJ2-3|-
CASSFYSESDTQYF
TGTGCCAGCAGTTTCTACAGCGAGTCAGATACGCAGTATTTT
>TRBD2|TRBV20-1|TRBJ2-1|-
CSAYTTSAEQFF
TGCAGTGCTTACACTACTAGCGCCGAGCAGTTCTTC
>TRBD2|TRBV12-3/TRBV12-4|TRBJ2-3|-
CASRNLAGSDTQYF
TGTGCCAGCAGGAATCTAGCGGGATCAGATACGCAGTATTTT
>-|TRBV12-3/TRBV12-4|TRBJ2-7|once
CASSYSGLYEQYF
TGTGCCAGCAGTTACAGCGGCCTCTACGAGCAGTACTTC
>TRBD2|TRBV27|TRBJ2-3|-
CASTLSGPFTDTQYF
TGTGCCAGCACTCTTAGCGGGCCGTTCACAGATACGCAGTATTTT
>TRBD1|TRBV30|TRBJ1-2|-
CAWNRGLGGYTF
TGTGCCTGGAACAGGGGGCTTGGCGGCTACACCTTC
>-|TRBV5-1|TRBJ2-3|-
CASRGDRGDTQYF
TGCGCCAGCAGGGGTGACCGAGGGGATACGCAGTATTTT
>-|TRBV15|TRBJ1-5|-
CATSRGDQPQHF
TGTGCCACCAGCAGAGGAGATCAGCCCCAGCATTTT
>-|TRBV19|TRBJ2-1|-
CASSSQGHYNEQFF
TGTGCCAGTAGTTCGCAAGGACACTACAATGAGCAGTTCTTC
>-|TRBV6-5|TRBJ1-1|-
CASSRPRRGLSEAFF
TGTGCCAGCAGTCGACCCCGCCGTGGGTTATCTGAAGCTTTCTTT
>-|TRBV4-1|TRBJ1-5|-
CASSQDGVRQPQHF
TGCGCCAGCAGCCAAGATGGGGTTCGGCAGCCCCAGCATTTT
>-|TRBV20-1|TRBJ1-1|-
CSLQGRLDTEAFF
TGCAGTCTTCAAGGACGCCTGGACACTGAAGCTTTCTTT
>-|TRBV9|TRBJ2-1|-
CASSVAHNEQFF
TGTGCCAGCAGCGTAGCCCACAATGAGCAGTTCTTC
>-|TRBV29-1|TRBJ2-1|-
CSVEGRASYNEQFF
TGCAGCGTTGAAGGCAGGGCTTCGTACAATGAGCAGTTCTTC
>-|TRBV5-1|TRBJ1-1|-
CASSLPTKGTEAFF
TGCGCCAGCAGCTTACCAACTAAGGGGACTGAAGCTTTCTTT
>-|TRBV20-1|TRBJ1-1|-
CSARDGGQLNTEAFF
TGCAGTGCTAGAGATGGAGGACAGCTGAACACTGAAGCTTTCTTT
>-|TRBV5-6|TRBJ2-7|-
CASSLGPPYEQYF
TGTGCCAGCAGCTTGGGACCCCCTTACGAGCAGTACTTC
>-|TRBV9|TRBJ2-5|once
CASSVAELQETQYF
TGTGCCAGCAGCGTAGCAGAACTCCAAGAGACCCAGTACTTC
>-|TRBV29-1|TRBJ1-2|-
CSVENPNRAGGYTF
TGCAGCGTTGAAAATCCAAACAGGGCTGGAGGCTACACCTTC
>TRBD1|TRBV27|TRBJ1-1|-
CASSPTDRGNTEAFF
TGTGCCAGCAGCCCTACGGACAGGGGGAACACTGAAGCTTTCTTT
>TRBD2|TRBV20-1|TRBJ2-2|-
CSAEGLAGEDTGELFF
TGCAGTGCTGAGGGACTAGCGGGAGAGGACACCGGGGAGCTGTTTTTT
>-|TRBV27|TRBJ2-3|-
CASSFYTDTQYF
TGTGCCAGCAGTTTCTACACAGATACGCAGTATTTT
>-|TRBV5-6|TRBJ1-1|-
CASSLERGGLMNTEAFF
TGTGCCAGCAGCTTGGAAAGGGGAGGATTAATGAACACTGAAGCTTTCTTT